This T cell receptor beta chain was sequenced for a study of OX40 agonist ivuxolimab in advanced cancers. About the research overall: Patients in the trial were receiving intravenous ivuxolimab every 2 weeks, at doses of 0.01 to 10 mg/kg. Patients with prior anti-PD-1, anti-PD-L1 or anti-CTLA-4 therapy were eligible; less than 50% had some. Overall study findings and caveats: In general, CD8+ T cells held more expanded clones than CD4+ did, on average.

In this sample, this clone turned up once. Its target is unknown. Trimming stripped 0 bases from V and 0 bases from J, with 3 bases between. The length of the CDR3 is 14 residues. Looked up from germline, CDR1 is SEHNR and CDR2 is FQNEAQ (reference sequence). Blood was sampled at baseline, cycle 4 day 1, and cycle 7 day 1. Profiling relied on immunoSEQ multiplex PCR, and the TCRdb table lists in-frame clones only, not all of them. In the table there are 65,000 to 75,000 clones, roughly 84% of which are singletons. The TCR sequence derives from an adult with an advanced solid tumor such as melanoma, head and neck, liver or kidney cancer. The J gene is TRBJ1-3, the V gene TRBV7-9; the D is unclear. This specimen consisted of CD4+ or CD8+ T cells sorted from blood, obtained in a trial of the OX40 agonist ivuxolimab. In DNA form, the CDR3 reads TGTGCCAGCAGCTTAGCCGGCTCTGGAAACACCATATATTTT. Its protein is CASSLAGSGNTIYF.